The 23 T cell receptor beta chains reported below all come from one sample, sequenced in a study of blood T cell repertoires in COVID-19. The data were produced by immunoSEQ multiplex PCR, yet TCRdb's version contains in-frame clones alone and is incomplete. The sample includes just under 20,000 clones, 87% seen only once; the top ten take approximately 8.1%. Source material: peripheral blood. Every receptor here comes from a human donor with active COVID-19. The donor label of this sample is uncertain.

This clone was counted once. The J gene is TRBJ2-7, the V gene TRBV27; D uncertain. V was clipped by 5 bases and J by 3 bases, with 14 bases between them. Germline CDR1 MNHEY, CDR2 SMNVEV (reference sequence). This CDR3 has 14 residues. As DNA, the CDR3 is TGTGCCAGCAGTCCCCGCGCACGCGGCTACGAGCAGTACTTC. Amino acid sequence: CASSPRARGYEQYF.

The CDR3 DNA reads as TGTGCCAGCAGTTTCCGAACTAGCGGATACAATGAGCAGTTCTTC. Translation gives CASSFRTSGYNEQFF. The rearrangement joins TRBV28 to TRBJ2-1, with 8 bases that match TRBD2. The J segment lost 4 bases and the V segment lost 3 bases, leaving 5 bases of the junction unmatched. The CDR3 spans 15 residues. The germline V gene encodes CDR1 MDHEN and CDR2 SYDVKM.

J is TRBJ1-1 and V is TRBV5-1; no firm D call. The ends were cut back, 2 bases at V and 5 bases at J, with 16 bases in the middle. The germline gives CDR1 SGHRS, CDR2 YFSETQ. The CDR3 is 15 amino acids. Here the CDR3 reads CASSFILSGETEAFF. In DNA, the CDR3 is TGCGCCAGCAGCTTCATCCTGTCAGGCGAGACTGAAGCTTTCTTT.

A single count supports this clone. This chain connects TRBV7-8 to TRBJ2-5; 7 nucleotides match TRBD2. The CDR3 spans 16 residues. Unmatched junction bases numbered 9, after V lost 5 bases and J lost 0 bases. Germline V gene sequence: CDR1 SGHVS, CDR2 FQNEAQ. The CDR3 region is CASSLPLAPDQETQYF. The CDR3, as DNA: TGTGCCAGCAGCCTTCCACTAGCGCCAGACCAAGAGACCCAGTACTTC.

V is TRBV3-1 (or the pseudogene TRBV3-2) and J is TRBJ2-2; D may be TRBD2 (5 bases). CDR1 is LGHDT and CDR2 is YNNKEL in the germline V gene (reference sequence). Trimming stripped 2 bases from V and 4 bases from J, with 8 bases between. This CDR3 spans 14 amino acids. Written as DNA, the CDR3 is TGTGCCAGCAGCCAACACAGCGGCACCGGGGAGCTGTTTTTT. Amino acid sequence: CASSQHSGTGELFF.

This chain links TRBV27 with TRBJ2-3; TRBD2 matches 8 bases. The CDR3 length is 15 residues. J lost 0 bases, V lost 4 bases, and 3 bases had no gene match. CDR1 is MNHEY, CDR2 SMNVEV, per germline (reference sequence). CDR3 nucleotides: TGTGCCAGCAGTTATAGCGGGATAAGCACAGATACGCAGTATTTT. This gives the protein CASSYSGISTDTQYF.

This chain's CDR3 is CASSLSGSLNEQYF. CDR3 bases: TGTGCCAGCAGCTTAAGCGGGAGCCTCAACGAGCAGTACTTC. V is TRBV7-9 and J is TRBJ2-7, with 8 nucleotides matching TRBD2. The CDR3 is 14 amino acids. Germline values: CDR1 SEHNR, CDR2 FQNEAQ (reference sequence). The J segment lost 5 bases and the V segment lost 2 bases, leaving 5 bases of the junction unmatched.

This chain uses TRBV9 with TRBJ2-1, with a possible D match to TRBD2 (5 bases). V lost 2 bases to trimming and J lost 4 bases, with 13 bases between them. This CDR3 comprises 15 residues. Germline-derived CDR1 and CDR2 are SGDLS and YYNGEE. The CDR3 sequence: CASSVGRSGYNEQFF. In nucleotides, the CDR3 is TGTGCCAGCAGCGTGGGGAGATCGGGTTACAATGAGCAGTTCTTC.

This chain joins TRBV5-1 and TRBJ1-2; TRBD1 agrees at 7 bases. The CDR3 is made up of 15 amino acids. The trim removed 3 bases at V and 7 bases at J, leaving 12 bases unmatched. Germline CDR1 and CDR2: SGHRS and YFSETQ. The CDR3 bases are TGCGCCAGCAGCTCCGGACAGGTTCATCGCGGTGGCTACACCTTC. It codes for CASSSGQVHRGGYTF.

The chain combines TRBV29-1 with TRBJ2-5, with a tentative D call TRBD1 (5 bases). The germline V gene has CDR1 SQVTM and CDR2 ANQGSEA. Trimming took 7 bases from V and 3 from J, leaving 12 bases between them. CDR3 size: 12 residues. Here the CDR3 reads CSAWSTEETQYF. For the CDR3, the DNA is TGCAGCGCCTGGTCGACAGAAGAGACCCAGTACTTC.

This clone appeared once. The chain links TRBV19 to TRBJ2-5; D may be TRBD1 (6 bases). Germline values: CDR1 LNHDA, CDR2 SQIVND (reference sequence). CDR3 length: 13 amino acids. V dropped 4 bases and J dropped 2 bases, with 8 bases sitting between them. The CDR3: CASSNGQQETQYF. The CDR3 DNA sequence: TGTGCCAGTAGTAACGGACAGCAAGAGACCCAGTACTTC.

The CDR3 spells CASSLDRDGNQPQHF. For the CDR3, the DNA is TGTGCCAGCAGCTTAGACAGGGATGGCAATCAGCCCCAGCATTTT. V and J are TRBV7-9 and TRBJ1-5; weak D call: TRBD1 (6 bases). The CDR3 runs to 15 residues. Germline CDR1 SEHNR, CDR2 FQNEAQ (reference sequence). The V end was cut by 1 base, the J end by 2 bases, with 9 bases between.

The chain employs TRBV10-3 and TRBJ2-1; 9 positions match TRBD1. CDR3 length equals 15 residues. CDR1 is ENHRY and CDR2 is SYGVKD in the germline V gene. The J segment lost 4 bases and the V segment lost 6 bases, leaving 7 bases of the junction unmatched. The CDR3 loop reads CAIRGTGSGYNEQFF. CDR3 DNA sequence: TGTGCCATCAGGGGGACAGGGAGCGGGTACAATGAGCAGTTCTTC.

The chain couples TRBV4-1 to TRBJ2-2; D is ambiguous. CDR3 size: 12 residues. V was clipped by 5 bases and J by 4 bases, with 5 bases between them. CDR1 and CDR2 from the germline V gene are MGHRA and YSYEKL. CDR3: CASSRSTGELFF. The CDR3 region has the DNA TGCGCCAGCAGCAGGAGCACCGGGGAGCTGTTTTTT.

The CDR3 DNA is TGTGCCAGCAGCGTAGCGGAGGCCAGTAACTATGGCTACACCTTC. Amino acid sequence: CASSVAEASNYGYTF. The chain couples TRBV9 to TRBJ1-2, with D uncertain. V shed 0 bases and J shed 1 base, with 10 bases lying between them. The germline gives CDR1 SGDLS, CDR2 YYNGEE. This CDR3 comprises 15 residues.

This clone turned up a few times. The chain employs TRBV6-2 or TRBV6-3 and TRBJ1-2; weak D call: TRBD1 (5 bases). The CDR3 is 13 residues long. The germline gives CDR1 MNHEY, CDR2 SVGEGT. The germline V and J ends were trimmed by 5 bases and 6 bases, with 13 bases remaining between them. The CDR3 spells CASSRQPGHGYTF. Here the CDR3 DNA reads TGTGCCAGCAGTCGCCAACCAGGGCATGGCTACACCTTC.

The chain employs TRBV7-3 and TRBJ2-3; TRBD1 is a possible D gene (6 bases). This CDR3 contains 14 residues. Trimming took 5 bases from V and 0 from J, leaving 9 bases between them. Per the germline V gene, CDR1 is SGHTA and CDR2 is FQGTGA. In DNA form, the CDR3 reads TGTGCCAGCAGCCCGCAGGGGAGCACAGATACGCAGTATTTT. This sequence encodes CASSPQGSTDTQYF. Drawing the rest from reference TRBV7-3 and TRBJ2-3, the complete variable domain is GAGVSQTPSNKVTEKGKYVELRCDPISGHTALYWYRQSLGQGPEFLIYFQGTGAADDSGLPNDRFFAVRPEGSVSTLKIQRTERGDSAVYLCASSPQGSTDTQYFGPGTRLTVL.

This clone showed up just once. J is TRBJ2-6 and V is TRBV9; 10 nucleotides align to TRBD2. This CDR3 has 18 amino acids. The V segment lost 4 bases and the J segment 1 base; nucleotides outside the gene matches: 8. CDR1 is SGDLS and CDR2 is YYNGEE in the germline V gene. The CDR3 spells CASSPGVAGGSGANVLTF. In nucleotides, the CDR3 is TGTGCCAGCAGCCCAGGGGTAGCGGGAGGATCTGGGGCCAACGTCCTGACTTTC.

The chain combines TRBV6-5 with TRBJ2-2; D is perhaps TRBD2 (6 bases). Trimming took 6 bases from V and 8 from J, leaving 13 bases between them. CDR1 is MNHEY, CDR2 SVGAGI, per germline. The CDR3 is made up of 13 amino acids. CDR3 protein: CASSPGAGGELFF. Here the CDR3 DNA reads TGTGCCAGCAGCCCCGGAGCGGGTGGGGAGCTGTTTTTT.

The chain employs TRBV6-5 and TRBJ1-1, with TRBD1 identical over 7 bases. This CDR3 has 14 amino acids. V lost 6 bases, J lost 7 bases, and 11 bases stayed unmatched. The germline gives CDR1 MNHEY, CDR2 SVGAGI. The CDR3 here is CASSPQTGWLEAFF. For the CDR3, the DNA is TGTGCCAGCAGCCCACAGACAGGGTGGCTTGAAGCTTTCTTT.

This clone appeared a single time. This chain connects TRBV11-3 to TRBJ2-1; D might be TRBD2 (6 bases). The CDR3 has 15 residues. Germline loops: CDR1 SGHNT, CDR2 YENEEA. Trimming shortened V by 0 bases and J by 4 bases, and 10 bases separated the two germline ends. The CDR3 here is CASSLDGGTYNEQFF. CDR3 bases: TGTGCCAGCAGCTTAGATGGCGGGACGTACAATGAGCAGTTCTTC.

This rearrangement joins TRBV7-2 to TRBJ2-6, with 11 positions matching TRBD2. CDR3 length equals 17 residues. CDR1 SGHTA and CDR2 FQGNSA come from the germline V gene. Trimming at V came to 2 bases and at J to 3 bases, leaving 3 bases not matched to a gene. Here the CDR3 DNA reads TGTGCCAGCAGCTTAACTAGCGGGAGAAGTGGGGCCAACGTCCTGACTTTC. It is translated as CASSLTSGRSGANVLTF.

V and J are TRBV9 and TRBJ2-5; 8 bases agree with TRBD2. Germline V lookup: CDR1 SGDLS, CDR2 YYNGEE. J gave up 2 bases and V 0 bases, and 6 bases lay outside the gene matches. This CDR3 spans 16 amino acids. CDR3 DNA sequence: TGTGCCAGCAGCGTAGTAGGAGCGGGAGTACAAGAGACCCAGTACTTC. Translated: CASSVVGAGVQETQYF.